This T cell receptor (beta chain) originates from a study of early stage breast cancer tumors. Sequencing used immunoSEQ multiplex PCR; TCRdb keeps in-frame clones, though not all of them. This sample has about 41,000 clones, with approximately 78% found just once. The receptor was isolated from a person aged 50-59 years with breast cancer. Material for sequencing was blood.

The CDR3 here is CASSLEDRGSGELFF. CDR3 coding DNA: TGCGCCAGCAGCTTGGAGGACAGGGGATCCGGGGAGCTGTTTTTT. The chain joins TRBV5-1 to TRBJ2-2; 9 nucleotides line up with TRBD1. Per the germline V gene, CDR1 is SGHRS and CDR2 is YFSETQ. The CDR3 sequence is 15 residues long. The junction had 3 bases not matched to a gene; V was cut back by 0 bases and J by 6 bases.